This T cell receptor beta chain originates from a study of T-cell reconstitution after alpha-beta-depleted transplantation in children. This CDR3 has 13 amino acids. Trimming cost V 5 bases and J 7 bases; bases outside gene matches: 6. Germline CDR1 MNHEY, CDR2 SVGEGT. Molecular barcoding with unique molecular identifiers was used for the TCRbeta library. TCRdb itself ran the PCR reads through MiXCR, one entry per CDR3 protein. The sample consists of about 360,000 distinct CDR3 sequences, roughly 14% of them appearing once. The TCR was taken from a human donor who donated a stem cell graft to a child with Fanconi anemia. Sequencing used PBMCs, obtained from the stem cell graft. The rearrangement links TRBV6-2 or TRBV6-3 to TRBJ2-5; TRBD1 matches at 8 bases. CDR3 protein: CASSPGGAGTQYF. CDR3 DNA sequence: TGTGCCAGCAGTCCAGGGGGCGCGGGGACCCAGTACTTC.